These 21 T cell receptor beta chains were all obtained from the same sample, sequenced in a study of T cells in Graves' hyperthyroidism and ophthalmopathy. There were TCR beta CDR3 regions amplified from RNA transcripts. An initial round of RT-PCR targeting the TCR CDR3 relied on the HTBI primer set. MiXCR was run by TCRdb on the multiplex PCR reads, yielding one entry per CDR3 protein. The sample includes around 290,000 distinct CDR3 sequences, approximately 17% of them seen just once. The source material was blood. These receptors came from a woman in her sixties with Graves' ophthalmopathy.

V gene TRBV20-1 combines with J gene TRBJ1-6; TRBD1 matches 10 bases. CDR3 length: 17 residues. The V gene's germline CDR1 is DFQATT and CDR2 SNEGSKA (reference sequence). The ends lost 0 bases at V and 2 bases at J; junction bases unmatched: 4. Here the CDR3 DNA reads TGCAGTGCTAGAGATCTGACAGGGGGCACCTATAATTCACCCCTCCACTTT. The encoded protein is CSARDLTGGTYNSPLHF.

At least ten counts were recorded for this clonotype. V gene TRBV18 combines with J gene TRBJ1-4, with D hard to call. The germline CDR1 and CDR2 sequences are KGHSH and LQKENI. V lost 11 bases to trimming and J lost 1 base, with 11 bases between them. The CDR3 runs 13 residues. The CDR3 nucleotides read TGTGCCGTCCAGGAGAGAACTAATGAAAAACTGTTTTTT. Protein: CAVQERTNEKLFF.

To note about this clonotype: A much larger clonotype is one base distant, so this may be a read error. The gene calls are TRBV20-1 and TRBJ1-1; D gene unclear. Germline assignment: CDR1 DFQATT and CDR2 SNEGSKA (reference sequence). This CDR3 comprises 14 residues. V dropped 1 base and J dropped 4 bases, with 13 bases sitting between them. CDR3 sequence reads: CSARVGSGSTEAFF. The CDR3, as DNA: TGCAGTGCTAGAGTGGGAAGTGGGAGCACTGAAGCTTTCTTT.

This clonotype was seen at least ten times. J is TRBJ1-2 and V is TRBV2; D not resolved. Germline CDR1 and CDR2: SNHLY and FYNNEI. The CDR3 is made up of 13 amino acids. Trimming took off 6 bases at V and 1 base at J, with 9 bases between the two ends. In nucleotides, the CDR3 is TGTGCCAGCAGCTACGAGCGTAACTATGGCTACACCTTC. Translating gives CASSYERNYGYTF.

The chain carries TRBV18 and TRBJ2-5; 7 positions match TRBD1. CDR3 length equals 16 residues. Germline V gives CDR1 KGHSH, CDR2 LQKENI. The ends lost 6 bases at V and 4 bases at J; junction bases unmatched: 14. The CDR3 DNA follows: TGTGCCAGCTCTTCGAGACAGGGCGATGGGGGAGAGACCCAGTACTTC. Protein sequence: CASSSRQGDGGETQYF. Supplemented by reference TRBV18 and TRBJ2-5, the full variable domain reads NAGVMQNPRHLVRRRGQEARLRCSPMKGHSHVYWYRQLPEEGLKFMVYLQKENIIDESGMPKERFSAEFPKEGPSILRIQQVVRGDSAAYFCASSSRQGDGGETQYFGPGTRLLVL.

This clonotype has ten or more counts. The J gene is TRBJ1-5, the V gene TRBV28, with 10 bases aligning to TRBD1. The CDR3 length is 15 residues. Germline V CDR1 and CDR2: MDHEN, SYDVKM. The V gene end was trimmed by 5 bases and the J gene end by 8 bases; junction bases not matched to a gene: 9. CDR3 sequence: CASSAATGGMEPQHF. The CDR3 DNA reads as TGTGCCAGCAGTGCAGCGACAGGGGGCATGGAGCCCCAGCATTTT.

This clonotype was seen repeatedly, ten times or more. This sequence joins TRBV6-4 and TRBJ2-1; no firm D call. This CDR3 is 14 amino acids long. From germline, CDR1 is MRHNA and CDR2 SNTAGT. The V gene lost 0 bases and the J gene lost 8 bases, with 11 bases spanning the gap. In DNA form, the CDR3 reads TGTGCCAGCAGTGACTCTGAAGAAAGCGATGAGCAGTTCTTC. As protein: CASSDSEESDEQFF.

The chain combines TRBV6-2 or TRBV6-3 with TRBJ1-1; weak D call: TRBD1 (5 bases). The CDR3 spans 16 residues. Trimming removed 6 bases at V and 4 bases at J, with 21 bases between. In germline, CDR1 is MNHEY, CDR2 SVGEGT. The CDR3 reads CASRPPGRGKSTEAFF. CDR3 DNA: TGTGCCAGCAGACCTCCGGGACGGGGAAAGAGCACTGAAGCTTTCTTT.

This clonotype came up many times. The chain couples TRBV24-1 to TRBJ2-5, with 8 bases lining up with TRBD2. Trimming removed 9 bases from V and 4 bases from J; junction bases left unmatched: 6. This CDR3 is 13 amino acids long. Germline lookup yields CDR1 KGHDR and CDR2 SFDVKD. The CDR3 nucleotides read TGTGCCACCGCGGGGGGCCAAGGAGAGACCCAGTACTTC. As protein: CATAGGQGETQYF.

This clonotype was observed many times. V usage is TRBV12-5 and J usage is TRBJ2-1; D uncertain. The CDR3 is 14 residues long. The V gene lost 5 bases and the J gene lost 0 bases, with 8 bases spanning the gap. In germline, CDR1 is LGHNT, CDR2 FRNRAP. The CDR3 region is CASGILSSYNEQFF. The CDR3 region has the DNA TGTGCTAGTGGTATACTCAGCTCCTACAATGAGCAGTTCTTC.

The chain links TRBV28 to TRBJ1-1; no firm D call. Germline-derived CDR1 and CDR2 are MDHEN and SYDVKM. This CDR3 comprises 13 residues. Trimming removed 6 bases at V and 11 bases at J, with 19 bases between. This CDR3 reads CASSLEAVFDAFF. In nucleotides, the CDR3 is TGTGCCAGCAGCCTCGAGGCCGTGTTTGATGCTTTCTTT.

The V call is TRBV28, the J call TRBJ1-5; TRBD1 agrees at 7 bases. The CDR3 contains 15 residues. J gave up 5 bases and V 5 bases, and 9 bases lay outside the gene matches. CDR1 and CDR2 from the germline V gene are MDHEN and SYDVKM. The DNA for the CDR3 is TGTGCCAGCAGTCCCGACAGGGAATTGGATCAGCCCCAGCATTTT. This gives the protein CASSPDRELDQPQHF. The full variable domain, with the rest looked up from reference TRBV28 and TRBJ1-5, is DVKVTQSSRYLVKRTGEKVFLECVQDMDHENMFWYRQDPGLGLRLIYFSYDVKMKEKGDIPEGYSVSREKKERFSLILESASTNQTSMYLCASSPDRELDQPQHFGDGTRLSIL.

This rearrangement joins TRBV2 to TRBJ1-1, with 10 bases fitting TRBD1. Germline V gives CDR1 SNHLY, CDR2 FYNNEI. This CDR3 is 15 amino acids long. V lost 5 bases, J lost 1 base, and 4 bases stayed unmatched. The CDR3 region is CASSRQGARNTEAFF. The DNA of the CDR3 is TGTGCCAGCAGTCGACAGGGGGCACGGAACACTGAAGCTTTCTTT.

The chain links TRBV7-3 to TRBJ2-3, with 7 bases lining up with TRBD2. CDR3 length equals 17 residues. Trimming at V came to 2 bases and at J to 0 bases, leaving 8 bases not matched to a gene. Germline V lookup: CDR1 SGHTA, CDR2 FQGTGA. CDR3 in DNA: TGTGCCAGCAGCTTAGGGGTCGGGGGAGGGAGCACAGATACGCAGTATTTT. It encodes CASSLGVGGGSTDTQYF.

In its sample, this clonotype was seen many times. This chain joins TRBV20-1 and TRBJ2-1; TRBD2 aligns across 10 bases. There are 16 residues in the CDR3. The V segment lost 0 bases and the J segment 9 bases; nucleotides outside the gene matches: 11. The germline V gene encodes CDR1 DFQATT and CDR2 SNEGSKA (reference sequence). CDR3 loop: CSARDWASGSGSEQFF. Here the CDR3 DNA reads TGCAGTGCTAGAGATTGGGCTAGCGGGAGTGGTAGTGAGCAGTTCTTC.

In this sample, this clonotype turned up many times. The V and J genes are TRBV5-1 and TRBJ1-2; TRBD1 agrees at 12 bases. Trimming cost V 4 bases and J 3 bases; bases outside gene matches: 7. The germline V gene has CDR1 SGHRS and CDR2 YFSETQ. The CDR3 extends over 16 amino acids. The CDR3 sequence: CASSQGQGASHYGYTF. The CDR3 DNA reads TGCGCCAGCAGCCAGGGACAGGGGGCAAGTCACTATGGCTACACCTTC.

In this sample, this clonotype turned up many times. The chain links TRBV24-1 to TRBJ2-7; no firm D call. The CDR3 runs to 11 residues. Germline V gene data show CDR1 as KGHDR and CDR2 as SFDVKD. Trimming took 9 bases from V and 4 from J, leaving 9 bases between them. CDR3 nucleotides: TGTGCCACCTCCCTAGGGTACGAGCAGTACTTC. This gives the protein CATSLGYEQYF.

This clonotype appeared a few times. This chain joins TRBV27 and TRBJ2-7, with TRBD1 identical over 7 bases. Germline-derived CDR1 and CDR2 are MNHEY and SMNVEV (reference sequence). J was trimmed by 7 bases and V by 0 bases; bases with no gene match: 6. The CDR3 totals 14 residues. DNA for the CDR3: TGTGCCAGCAGTTTATCCGACAGGGTAGGGGAGCAGTACTTC. Translating it yields CASSLSDRVGEQYF.

With regard to this clonotype: A much bigger clone sits one base away, suggesting this may be a read error. This chain connects TRBV11-2 to TRBJ1-2; D remains ambiguous. This CDR3 spans 14 amino acids. Trimming shortened V by 0 bases and J by 7 bases, and 12 bases separated the two germline ends. Germline V CDR1 and CDR2: SGHAT, FQNNGV. Here the CDR3 reads CASSLDSSTPGYTF. DNA for the CDR3: TGTGCCAGCAGCTTAGACAGCAGCACTCCTGGCTACACCTTC. The full variable domain, with the rest looked up from reference TRBV11-2 and TRBJ1-2, is EAGVAQSPRYKIIEKRQSVAFWCNPISGHATLYWYQQILGQGPKLLIQFQNNGVVDDSQLPKDRFSAERLKGVDSTLKIQPAKLEDSAVYLCASSLDSSTPGYTFGSGTRLTVV.

Ten or more counts support this clonotype. V is TRBV18 and J is TRBJ1-4; D is unresolved. Looked up from germline, CDR1 is KGHSH and CDR2 is LQKENI. With 2 bases removed from V and 7 bases from J, the gap between germline ends came to 11 bases. This CDR3 spans 14 amino acids. As DNA, the CDR3 is TGTGCCAGCTCACCAACCAGTCGTCCTGAAAAACTGTTTTTT. As protein: CASSPTSRPEKLFF.

The table lists this clonotype with many counts. The genes are TRBV27 and TRBJ2-2, with a tentative D call TRBD2 (6 bases). Germline CDR1 and CDR2: MNHEY and SMNVEV (reference sequence). V lost 6 bases and J 4 bases, leaving 12 bases between the germline ends. This CDR3 is 14 amino acids long. For the CDR3, the DNA is TGTGCCAGCAGCGCAGGGAGGAGCACCGGGGAGCTGTTTTTT. This codes for CASSAGRSTGELFF.